This T cell receptor beta chain was recovered during a study of technical replicates of blood from a few donors. There are 15 residues in the CDR3. The V segment lost 3 bases and the J segment 1 base; nucleotides outside the gene matches: 1. Germline V gene data show CDR1 as SGHVS and CDR2 as FNYEAQ. Sequenced by immunoSEQ multiplex PCR; TCRdb stores in-frame clones only, minus some. Among around 76,000 clones listed, 95% to 98% were seen once. This rearrangement joins TRBV7-6 to TRBJ2-2; 8 nucleotides line up with TRBD1. The sequence was obtained from a human donor in good health. The sequenced sample was T cells isolated from PBMCs. The CDR3: CASSLGTGNTGELFF. In DNA form, the CDR3 reads TGTGCCAGCAGCTTGGGGACAGGGAACACCGGGGAGCTGTTTTTT. Complete variable domain (other parts from reference TRBV7-6 and TRBJ2-2): GAGVSQSPRYKVTKRGQDVALRCDPISGHVSLYWYRQALGQGPEFLTYFNYEAQQDKSGLPNDRFSAERPEGSISTLTIQRTEQRDSAMYRCASSLGTGNTGELFFGEGSRLTVL.